What follows is one T cell receptor (beta chain) and its context. The antigen remains undetermined. This CDR3 has 12 residues. The V end was cut by 1 base, the J end by 12 bases, with 7 bases between. CDR1 MNHNS and CDR2 SASEGT come from the germline V gene. An approximately 130-subject validation cohort, separate from the approximately 670-subject first cohort, supplied the donors. Repertoires were generated with immunoSEQ multiplex PCR, while TCRdb's copy carries only in-frame clones and drops some. The table has roughly 52,000 clones, about 92% seen once. These data belong to a study of cytomegalovirus exposure and HLA in healthy donors. Overall study results and limits: Subsequent analysis of the roughly 120 validation repertoires found a tendency for first-cohort TCR clusters to co-occur.

The sequenced sample was PBMCs. The sequence was obtained from a woman aged 18-29 years in good health and CMV-seropositive. The V call is TRBV6-1, the J call TRBJ2-6; D not resolved. The CDR3 DNA sequence: TGTGCCAGCAGTGAAGTGAAGAGCGTCCTGACTTTC. Translated, it gives CASSEVKSVLTF.